These T cell receptor beta chains were read from a single sample in a study of shared clonotypes between healthy human individuals. Method: immunoSEQ multiplex PCR; TCRdb's copy keeps in-frame clones and lacks some. Of some 580,000 clones detected, around 97% appear once; the ten largest clones hold around 0.058%. The sequenced sample consisted of naive CD4+ T cells sorted from blood. The source of these receptors is a woman aged 25-40 years in good health. Both conserved end residues are part of each CDR3. The D gene is left open where the match is weak. The size of a clone is reported for some rows only, either as once, few or many, or as a class for expanded clones.

>.|TRBV5-6|TRBJ1-5|TRBD1
CASSKRGTGNQPQHF
TGTGCCAGCAGCAAAAGGGGGACAGGGAATCAGCCCCAGCATTTT
>.|TRBV6-6|TRBJ2-1|.
CATSGLGAHEQFF
TGTGCCACCTCCGGGCTAGGGGCCCATGAGCAGTTCTTC
>.|TRBV6-6|TRBJ1-4|.
CASSGVNGGRGEKLFF
TGTGCCAGCAGTGGGGTCAACGGGGGACGCGGGGAAAAACTGTTTTTT
>.|TRBV6-1|TRBJ1-2|.
CASSDLGPRSYGYTF
TGTGCCAGCAGTGATTTGGGACCGAGATCCTATGGCTACACCTTC
>.|TRBV7-9|TRBJ1-2|TRBD1
CASSPNRGRKGYTF
TGTGCCAGCAGCCCGAACAGGGGTAGGAAGGGCTACACCTTC
>.|TRBV18|TRBJ2-5|.
CASSRKQETQYF
TGTGCCAGCTCACGGAAACAAGAGACCCAGTACTTC
>.|TRBV28|TRBJ2-7|TRBD2
CASTEKLAGRQKQYF
TGTGCCAGCACCGAGAAACTAGCGGGAAGGCAGAAGCAGTACTTC
>.|TRBV28|TRBJ2-7|.
CASRLTYSASYEQYF
TGTGCCAGCAGGTTGACCTATAGCGCCTCCTACGAGCAGTACTTC
>.|TRBV2|TRBJ2-5|TRBD1
CASIPGQGAYEQYF
TGTGCCAGCATCCCGGGGCAGGGGGCGTATGAGCAGTACTTC
>once|TRBV27|TRBJ2-1|.
CASSFADYNEQFF
TGTGCCAGCAGTTTTGCCGACTACAATGAGCAGTTCTTC
>.|TRBV2|TRBJ1-2|.
CASNARTNNYGYTF
TGTGCCAGCAACGCACGTACTAATAACTATGGCTACACCTTC
>.|TRBV6-5|TRBJ1-1|TRBD1
CASSGTGGAGAFF
TGTGCCAGCAGCGGGACAGGGGGCGCAGGAGCTTTCTTT
>.|TRBV10-1|TRBJ2-2|TRBD2
CASSVAGVGTGELFF
TGCGCCAGCAGTGTAGCGGGAGTTGGCACCGGGGAGCTGTTTTTT
>.|TRBV6-1|TRBJ2-7|.
CASSEAVFRVLRPYEQYF
TGTGCCAGCAGTGAAGCCGTTTTCAGGGTTCTACGGCCCTACGAGCAGTACTTC
>.|TRBV6-5|TRBJ1-1|.
CASSYIRDGATEAFF
TGTGCCAGCAGTTATATTCGGGACGGGGCCACTGAAGCTTTCTTT
>.|TRBV10-1|TRBJ2-1|.
CASSESEGRELNEQFF
TGCGCCAGCAGTGAGTCGGAGGGACGGGAGTTAAATGAGCAGTTCTTC
>.|TRBV15|TRBJ2-3|.
CATSRGQLSRTDTQYF
TGTGCCACCAGCAGAGGTCAACTATCGCGCACAGATACGCAGTATTTT
>.|TRBV28|TRBJ1-1|.
CASEDRNTEAFF
TGTGCCAGTGAGGACAGGAACACTGAAGCTTTCTTT
>.|TRBV6-5|TRBJ2-2|.
CASNQGSAGELFF
TGTGCCAGCAATCAAGGCTCAGCCGGGGAGCTGTTTTTT
>few|TRBV6-1|TRBJ2-2|.
CASIGGIGVGELFF
TGTGCCAGCATTGGCGGGATTGGTGTCGGGGAGCTGTTTTTT
>.|TRBV2|TRBJ2-3|.
CASRAEITDTQYF
TGTGCCAGCAGAGCGGAAATCACAGATACGCAGTATTTT
>.|TRBV11-2|TRBJ2-5|TRBD2
CASSFLYSGSTIQTQYF
TGTGCCAGCAGCTTCCTATATAGCGGGAGTACGATTCAGACCCAGTACTTC
>.|TRBV4-1|TRBJ2-7|.
CASSQVQGGDEQYF
TGCGCCAGCAGCCAAGTCCAGGGTGGGGACGAGCAGTACTTC
>.|TRBV5-1|TRBJ2-3|.
CASSYYRTDTQYF
TGCGCCAGCAGCTACTATCGCACAGATACGCAGTATTTT
>.|TRBV5-1|TRBJ2-2|.
CASKPGTVAAGELFF
TGCGCCAGCAAACCGGGGACGGTAGCGGCCGGGGAGCTGTTTTTT
>once|TRBV2|TRBJ1-5|.
CASSASGHQPQHF
TGTGCCAGCAGTGCTTCAGGTCATCAGCCCCAGCATTTT
>.|TRBV27|TRBJ1-2|TRBD1
CASSQDRGGYGYTF
TGTGCCAGCAGTCAGGACAGGGGAGGGTATGGCTACACCTTC
>.|TRBV6-5|TRBJ1-2|TRBD1
CASSSKGGQGYTF
TGTGCCAGCAGCTCAAAAGGGGGCCAAGGCTACACCTTC
>.|TRBV27|TRBJ1-4|TRBD1
CASSSGGLTNEKLFF
TGTGCCAGCAGTTCAGGGGGCTTGACTAATGAAAAACTGTTTTTT
>once|TRBV18|TRBJ1-5|.
CASSRGGGGQPQHF
TGTGCCAGCTCGAGGGGCGGGGGAGGTCAGCCCCAGCATTTT
>.|TRBV28|TRBJ2-1|.
CASKGGLNEQFF
TGTGCCAGCAAAGGAGGGCTCAATGAGCAGTTCTTC
>.|TRBV30|TRBJ1-2|.
CARSRQNYGYTF
TGTGCCAGATCCCGGCAGAACTATGGCTACACCTTC
>once|TRBV4-1|TRBJ2-1|TRBD2
CASSQDLVAGGYNEQFF
TGCGCCAGCAGCCAAGATCTAGTAGCGGGAGGATACAATGAGCAGTTCTTC
>.|TRBV5-6|TRBJ2-3|.
CASSFLPSTDTQYF
TGTGCCAGCAGCTTTTTGCCCAGCACAGATACGCAGTATTTT
>.|TRBV30|TRBJ2-3|TRBD1
CAWRQGLEDTQYF
TGTGCCTGGAGACAGGGGTTGGAGGATACGCAGTATTTT
>.|TRBV25-1|TRBJ2-7|.
CASSSGRGFGEQYF
TGTGCCAGCAGTTCAGGCAGAGGGTTCGGCGAGCAGTACTTC
>.|TRBV28|TRBJ2-2|.
CASSFVGISNTGELFF
TGTGCCAGCAGTTTTGTGGGGATATCGAACACCGGGGAGCTGTTTTTT
>few|TRBV18|TRBJ2-2|.
CASSPRNTGELFF
TGTGCCAGCTCACCACGGAACACCGGGGAGCTGTTTTTT
>.|TRBV15|TRBJ2-7|.
CATSREVGPGVGIEQYF
TGTGCCACCAGCAGAGAAGTAGGCCCCGGCGTAGGGATCGAGCAGTACTTC
>once|TRBV7-2|TRBJ2-5|.
CASSTSATQYF
TGTGCCAGCAGCACCTCGGCGACCCAGTACTTC
>.|TRBV11-2|TRBJ2-7|.
CASSFWSGTYEQYF
TGTGCCAGCAGCTTCTGGTCTGGGACCTACGAGCAGTACTTC
>.|TRBV5-1|TRBJ1-2|TRBD1
CASSLEDRVYGYTF
TGCGCCAGCAGCTTGGAAGACAGGGTCTATGGCTACACCTTC
>.|TRBV28|TRBJ2-3|.
CASSLTQDAQYF
TGTGCCAGCAGTTTAACCCAGGATGCGCAGTATTTT